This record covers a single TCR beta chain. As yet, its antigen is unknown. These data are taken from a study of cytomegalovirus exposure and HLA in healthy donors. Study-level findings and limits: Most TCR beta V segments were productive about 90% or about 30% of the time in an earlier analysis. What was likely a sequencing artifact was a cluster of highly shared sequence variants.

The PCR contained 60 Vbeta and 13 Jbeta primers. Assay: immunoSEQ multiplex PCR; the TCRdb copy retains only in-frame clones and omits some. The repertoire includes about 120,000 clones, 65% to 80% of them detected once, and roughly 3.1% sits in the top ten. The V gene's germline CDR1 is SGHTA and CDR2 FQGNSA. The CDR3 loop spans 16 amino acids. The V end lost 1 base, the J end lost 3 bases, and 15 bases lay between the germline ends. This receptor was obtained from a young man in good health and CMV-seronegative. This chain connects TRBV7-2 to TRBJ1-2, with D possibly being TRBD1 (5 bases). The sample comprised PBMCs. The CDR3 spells CASSLVFGRVDYGYTF. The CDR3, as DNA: TGTGCCAGCAGCTTAGTGTTCGGCAGGGTCGACTATGGCTACACCTTC.